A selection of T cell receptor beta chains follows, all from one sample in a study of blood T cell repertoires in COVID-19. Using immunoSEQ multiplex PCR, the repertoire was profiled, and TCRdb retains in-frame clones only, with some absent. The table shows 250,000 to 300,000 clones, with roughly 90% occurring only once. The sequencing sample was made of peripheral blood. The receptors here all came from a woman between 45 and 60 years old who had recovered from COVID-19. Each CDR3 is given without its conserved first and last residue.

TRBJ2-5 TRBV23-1 ASSQLGRGGVQETQY
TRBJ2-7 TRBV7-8 ASSLRQGARTHEQY
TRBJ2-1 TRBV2 ASSETGGEQF
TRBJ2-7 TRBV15 ATSRQTGFNEQY
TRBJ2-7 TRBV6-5 ASRRAGGHEQY
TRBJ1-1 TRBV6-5 ASSYGRGSITEAF
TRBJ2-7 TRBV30 AWSVPRRGSYEQY
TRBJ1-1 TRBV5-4 ASSSQGLDTEAF
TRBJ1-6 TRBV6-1 ASSQGQGMSSPLH
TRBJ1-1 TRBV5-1 ASSLRGRDTEAF
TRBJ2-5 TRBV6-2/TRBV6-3 ASSYTSYQETQY
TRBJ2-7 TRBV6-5 ASMRSGLYYEQY
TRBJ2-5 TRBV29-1 SVIGPGGKETQY
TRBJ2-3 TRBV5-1 ASSLDSHTDTQY
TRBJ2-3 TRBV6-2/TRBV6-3 ASSYGYGETDTQY
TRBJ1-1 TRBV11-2 ASSFLGQYTEAF
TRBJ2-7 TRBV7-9 ASSLFPAGAYEQY
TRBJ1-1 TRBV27 ASSSRWTGANTEAF
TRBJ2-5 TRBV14 ASSPGVQGAGETQY
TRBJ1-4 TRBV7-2 ASSQGQGTEKLF
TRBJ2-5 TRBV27 ASSLSAGYQETQY
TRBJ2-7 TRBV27 ASSLDGVSEQY
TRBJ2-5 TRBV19 ASSIAWDWQETQY
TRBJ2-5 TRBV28 ASSLSREQETQY
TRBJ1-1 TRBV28 ASSFLTDMNTEAF
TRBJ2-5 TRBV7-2 ASSPTIAEETQY
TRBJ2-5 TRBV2 ASRGGLAGGYTETQY
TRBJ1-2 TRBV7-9 ASSRDRGIFYGYT
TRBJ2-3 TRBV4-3 ASSRADTQY
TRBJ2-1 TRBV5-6 ASSLGQARRNEQF
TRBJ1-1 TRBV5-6 ASSLLSGVGAF
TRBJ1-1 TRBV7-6 ASSLGGGSHTEAF
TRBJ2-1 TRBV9 ASEGPSSGDTTYNEQF
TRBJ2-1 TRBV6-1 ASSELAGGYNEQF
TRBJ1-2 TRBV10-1 ASSGACGRGREYGYT